This is a list of T cell receptor beta chains from one sample in a study of cytomegalovirus exposure and HLA in healthy donors. Only in-frame clones appear in the TCRdb table, and some are missing; sequencing was by immunoSEQ multiplex PCR. Of about 200,000 clones in the sample, 70% to 85% are singletons; the top ten hold roughly 0.1%. Material: PBMCs. All receptors derive from a boy aged 2 to 9 in good health and CMV-seronegative. CDR3s include the opening cysteine and the closing phenylalanine or tryptophan. A D gene is named only where the DNA matches it firmly. Size values are once, few and many counts, or a class for expanded clones, and some rows have none.

size: -; V: TRBV27; D: -; J: TRBJ2-3; DNA: TGTGCCAGCAGTTCACAGGGAGATACGCAGTATTTT; CDR3: CASSSQGDTQYF
size: -; V: TRBV6-6; D: TRBD1; J: TRBJ2-7; DNA: TGTGCCACCGCCGGGACAGCTAGCTACGAGCAGTACTTC; CDR3: CATAGTASYEQYF
size: -; V: TRBV29-1; D: TRBD2; J: TRBJ2-5; DNA: TGCAGCGTTCAGAGGCTAGCGGAGTACCAAGAGACCCAGTACTTC; CDR3: CSVQRLAEYQETQYF
size: -; V: TRBV7-2; D: -; J: TRBJ1-1; DNA: TGTGCCAGCAGCTTAGCGCGGGGCAGGGACGCTTTCTTT; CDR3: CASSLARGRDAFF
size: few; V: TRBV11-2; D: TRBD1; J: TRBJ2-7; DNA: TGTGCCAGCAGCCGTGGACAGGGTACCGAGCAGTACTTC; CDR3: CASSRGQGTEQYF
size: -; V: TRBV5-5; D: TRBD1; J: TRBJ1-6; DNA: TGTGCCAGCAGCCCCGGGACAGGCCGTTTAAGCTCCTATAATTCACCCCTCCACTTT; CDR3: CASSPGTGRLSSYNSPLHF
size: -; V: TRBV5-1; D: TRBD2; J: TRBJ2-3; DNA: TGCGCCAGCAGCCCCATTAGCGGGGGTAGCGCAGATACGCAGTATTTT; CDR3: CASSPISGGSADTQYF
size: -; V: TRBV14; D: TRBD2; J: TRBJ2-3; DNA: TGTGCCAGCAGCCAACGGCGGGGGGGTACCCCAGATACGCAGTATTTT; CDR3: CASSQRRGGTPDTQYF
size: -; V: TRBV6-6; D: TRBD1; J: TRBJ1-2; DNA: TGTGCCAGCAGCGTTCCGGGACAGACTTTGGGTGGCTACACCTTC; CDR3: CASSVPGQTLGGYTF
size: -; V: TRBV4-2; D: TRBD1; J: TRBJ1-6; DNA: TGTGCCAGCAGCCCGCACCGGACAGGTCGAGGCTCCTATAATTCACCCCTCCACTTT; CDR3: CASSPHRTGRGSYNSPLHF
size: few; V: TRBV7-6; D: -; J: TRBJ2-7; DNA: TGTGCCAGCAGCGTTGGCCACGCCTACGACTTCTCCTACGAGCAGTACTTC; CDR3: CASSVGHAYDFSYEQYF
size: -; V: TRBV9; D: TRBD1; J: TRBJ2-3; DNA: TGTGCCAGCAGCGCCGCCCCGACAGGGACAGATACGCAGTATTTT; CDR3: CASSAAPTGTDTQYF
size: -; V: TRBV18; D: TRBD1; J: TRBJ2-7; DNA: TGTGCCAGCTCACCGCCTGACAGGGTCGAGCAGTACTTC; CDR3: CASSPPDRVEQYF
size: -; V: TRBV18; D: TRBD1; J: TRBJ1-1; DNA: TGTGCCAGCTCAGTCTCGACAGGGGGGGCCACTGAAGCTTTCTTT; CDR3: CASSVSTGGATEAFF
size: -; V: TRBV18; D: TRBD1; J: TRBJ2-3; DNA: TGTGCCAGCTCACCGGGACAGGGTAAATTTGAGACAGATACGCAGTATTTT; CDR3: CASSPGQGKFETDTQYF
size: -; V: TRBV2; D: -; J: TRBJ2-4; DNA: TGTGCCAGCATCGGTCCAGGGAAAAACATTCAGTACTTC; CDR3: CASIGPGKNIQYF
size: once; V: TRBV10-3; D: -; J: TRBJ2-7; DNA: TGTGCCACCGCGACAGCCTCCTGCGAGCAGTACTTC; CDR3: CATATASCEQYF
size: once; V: TRBV4-2; D: TRBD1; J: TRBJ1-2; DNA: TGTGCCAGCAGCCAAGTTGGGACAGGGCGGGACTATGGCTACACCTTC; CDR3: CASSQVGTGRDYGYTF
size: -; V: TRBV6-1; D: TRBD2; J: TRBJ2-7; DNA: TGTGCCAGCACTAGCGGGGGGGCCTACGAGCAGTACTTC; CDR3: CASTSGGAYEQYF
size: once; V: TRBV10-1; D: TRBD1; J: TRBJ2-7; DNA: TGCGCCAGCAGTGGGACAGGGGTCGAGCAGTACTTC; CDR3: CASSGTGVEQYF
size: once; V: TRBV2; D: -; J: TRBJ2-5; DNA: TGTGCCAGCAGTGAATTCGGGACTCCACAAGAGACCCAGTACTTC; CDR3: CASSEFGTPQETQYF
size: -; V: TRBV7-5; D: -; J: TRBJ2-7; DNA: TGTGCCAGAAGCTTTTTAACTCGGGACAGCAAGTATCGAGGACCCTACGAGCAGTACTTC; CDR3: CARSFLTRDSKYRGPYEQYF
size: -; V: TRBV5-8; D: -; J: TRBJ2-7; DNA: TGTGCCAGCAGCTTGTCGGGGGGCTTGGGCGAGCAGTACTTC; CDR3: CASSLSGGLGEQYF